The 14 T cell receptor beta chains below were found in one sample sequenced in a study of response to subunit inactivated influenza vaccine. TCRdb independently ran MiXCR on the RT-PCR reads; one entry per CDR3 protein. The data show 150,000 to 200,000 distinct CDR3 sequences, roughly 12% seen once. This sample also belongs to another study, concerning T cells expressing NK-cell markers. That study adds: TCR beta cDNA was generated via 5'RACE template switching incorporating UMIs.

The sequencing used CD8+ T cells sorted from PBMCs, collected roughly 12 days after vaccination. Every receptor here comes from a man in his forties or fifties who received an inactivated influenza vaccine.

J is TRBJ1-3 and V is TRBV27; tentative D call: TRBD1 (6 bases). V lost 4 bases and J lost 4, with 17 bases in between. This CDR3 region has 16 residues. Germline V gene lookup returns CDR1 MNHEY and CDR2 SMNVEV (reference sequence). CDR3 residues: CASSSIVGGLGNTIYF. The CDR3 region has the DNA TGTGCCAGCAGTTCCATCGTCGGGGGGCTGGGAAACACCATATATTTT.

CDR3 sequence: CASTINQGQGYEQYF. DNA for the CDR3: TGTGCCAGCACCATCAATCAGGGACAGGGGTACGAGCAGTACTTC. The chain carries TRBV25-1 and TRBJ2-7, with 10 bases fitting TRBD1. Germline V gives CDR1 MGHDK, CDR2 SYGVNS. With V trimmed by 7 bases and J by 4 bases, 10 bases remained unmatched. The CDR3 has 15 amino acids.

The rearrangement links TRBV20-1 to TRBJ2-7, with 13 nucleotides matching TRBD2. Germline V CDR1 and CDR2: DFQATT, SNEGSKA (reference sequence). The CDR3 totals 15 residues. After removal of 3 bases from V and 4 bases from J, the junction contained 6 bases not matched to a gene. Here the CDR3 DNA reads TGCAGTGCTAGGGGACTAGCGGGAATCGGTTACGAGCAGTACTTC. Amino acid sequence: CSARGLAGIGYEQYF.

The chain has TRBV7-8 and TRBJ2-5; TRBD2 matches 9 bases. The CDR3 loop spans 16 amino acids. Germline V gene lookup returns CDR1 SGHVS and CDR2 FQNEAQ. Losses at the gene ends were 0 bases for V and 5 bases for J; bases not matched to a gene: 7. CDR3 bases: TGTGCCAGCAGCTTAGCATCAGCGGGGGGTTGGGAGACCCAGTACTTC. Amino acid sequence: CASSLASAGGWETQYF.

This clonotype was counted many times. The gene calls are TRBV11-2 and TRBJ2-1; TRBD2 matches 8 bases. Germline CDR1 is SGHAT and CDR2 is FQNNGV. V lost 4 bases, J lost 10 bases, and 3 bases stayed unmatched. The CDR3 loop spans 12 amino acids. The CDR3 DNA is TGTGCCAGCAGCTCCCGGGGGGGAGAGCAGTTCTTC. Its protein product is CASSSRGGEQFF.

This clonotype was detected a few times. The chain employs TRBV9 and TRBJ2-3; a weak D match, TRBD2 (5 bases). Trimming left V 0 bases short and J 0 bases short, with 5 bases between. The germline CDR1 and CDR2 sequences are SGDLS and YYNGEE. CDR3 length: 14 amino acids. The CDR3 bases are TGTGCCAGCAGCGTAGCGGGGAGCACAGATACGCAGTATTTT. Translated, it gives CASSVAGSTDTQYF.

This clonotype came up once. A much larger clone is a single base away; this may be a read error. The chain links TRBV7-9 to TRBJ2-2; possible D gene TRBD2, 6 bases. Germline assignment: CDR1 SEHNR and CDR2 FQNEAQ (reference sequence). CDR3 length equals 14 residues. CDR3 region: CGSSSGLNTGELFF. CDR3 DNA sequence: TGTGGCAGCAGCTCGGGACTGAACACCGGGGAGCTGTTTTTT.

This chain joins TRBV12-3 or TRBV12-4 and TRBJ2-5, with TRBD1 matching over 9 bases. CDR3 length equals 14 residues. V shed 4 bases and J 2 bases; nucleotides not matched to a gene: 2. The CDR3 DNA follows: TGTGCCAGCAGTTGGGGGACAGGGCAAGAGACCCAGTACTTC. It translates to CASSWGTGQETQYF.

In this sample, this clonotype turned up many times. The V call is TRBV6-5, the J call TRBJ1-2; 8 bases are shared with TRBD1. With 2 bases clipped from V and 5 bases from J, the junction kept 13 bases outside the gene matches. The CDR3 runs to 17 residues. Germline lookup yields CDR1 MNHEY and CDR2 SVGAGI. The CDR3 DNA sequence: TGTGCCAGCAGTTACACCCCAGACAGGGGCTTACTTTATGGCTACACCTTC. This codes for CASSYTPDRGLLYGYTF.

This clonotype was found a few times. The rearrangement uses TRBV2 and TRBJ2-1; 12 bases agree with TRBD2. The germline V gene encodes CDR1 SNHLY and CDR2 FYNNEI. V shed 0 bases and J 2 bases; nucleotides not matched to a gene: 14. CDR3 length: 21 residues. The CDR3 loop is CASSEAYPGTSGWAPYNEQFF. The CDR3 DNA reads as TGTGCCAGCAGTGAAGCCTACCCCGGGACTAGCGGGTGGGCGCCCTACAATGAGCAGTTCTTC.

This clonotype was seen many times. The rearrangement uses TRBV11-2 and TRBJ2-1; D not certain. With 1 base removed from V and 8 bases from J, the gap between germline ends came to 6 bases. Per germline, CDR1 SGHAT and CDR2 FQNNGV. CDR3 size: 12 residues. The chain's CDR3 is CASSLGHHEQFF. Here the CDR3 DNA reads TGTGCCAGCAGCTTAGGGCACCATGAGCAGTTCTTC.

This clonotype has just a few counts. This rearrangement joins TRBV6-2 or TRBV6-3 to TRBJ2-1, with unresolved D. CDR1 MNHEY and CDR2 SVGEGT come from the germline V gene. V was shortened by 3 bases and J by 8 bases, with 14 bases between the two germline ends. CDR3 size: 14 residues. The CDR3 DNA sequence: TGTGCCAGCAGTTATGTAGGGCAGTTCCATGAGCAGTTCTTC. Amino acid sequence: CASSYVGQFHEQFF.

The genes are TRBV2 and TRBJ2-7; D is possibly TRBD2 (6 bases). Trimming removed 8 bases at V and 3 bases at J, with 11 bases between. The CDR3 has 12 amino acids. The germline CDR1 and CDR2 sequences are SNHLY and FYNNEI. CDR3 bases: TGTGCCAGCGGGGACTGGGGCTACGAGCAGTACTTC. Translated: CASGDWGYEQYF.

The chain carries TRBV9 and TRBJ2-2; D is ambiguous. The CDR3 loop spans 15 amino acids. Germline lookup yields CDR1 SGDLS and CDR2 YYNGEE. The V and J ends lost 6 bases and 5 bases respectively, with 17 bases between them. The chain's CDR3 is CASTHPPLGTGELFF. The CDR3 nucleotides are TGTGCCAGCACCCACCCGCCCCTGGGAACCGGGGAGCTGTTTTTT.